These T cell receptor beta chains were read from a single sample in a study of blood T cell repertoires in COVID-19. Method: immunoSEQ multiplex PCR; TCRdb's copy keeps in-frame clones and lacks some. Found here are a few hundred thousand clones, approximately 90% of them singletons; the top ten hold around 0.84%. Input material: peripheral blood. Receptors originate from a man aged 25-40 years with acute or convalescent COVID-19. The CDR3 runs from the conserved cysteine through the conserved F or W. Each record gives: J gene, clone size, V gene, D gene, CDR3 protein, CDR3 DNA. The D gene is left open where the match is weak. A clone size is listed for some rows: how often the clone was seen (once, few, many), or a class if it is expanded.

TRBJ2-7,NA,TRBV21-1,NA,CASSKFRVGSYEQYF,TGTGCCAGCAGCAAATTTCGGGTCGGCTCCTACGAGCAGTACTTC
TRBJ1-5,NA,TRBV5-1,NA,CASSPYSNQPQHF,TGCGCCAGCAGCCCCTATAGCAATCAGCCCCAGCATTTT
TRBJ1-1,few,TRBV5-8,NA,CASSPWRGPNTEAFF,TGTGCCAGCAGCCCTTGGAGGGGCCCGAACACTGAAGCTTTCTTT
TRBJ2-2,NA,TRBV6-2/TRBV6-3,NA,CASSSYPTVTNTGELFF,TGTGCCAGCAGTTCCTACCCGACAGTTACGAACACCGGGGAGCTGTTTTTT
TRBJ1-2,NA,TRBV7-2,TRBD1,CASSLEAGGFHTF,TGTGCCAGCAGCTTAGAGGCAGGGGGCTTCCACACCTTC
TRBJ2-6,NA,TRBV2,TRBD1,CAKQGPGANVLTF,TGTGCCAAACAGGGGCCTGGGGCCAACGTCCTGACTTTC
TRBJ2-7,NA,TRBV5-1,NA,CASSFLEGDAYEQYF,TGCGCCAGCAGTTTTCTTGAGGGCGATGCCTACGAGCAGTACTTC
TRBJ2-5,NA,TRBV5-4,TRBD1,CARGTGGQAYQETQYF,TGTGCCAGAGGGACAGGGGGGCAGGCGTACCAAGAGACCCAGTACTTC
TRBJ1-3,NA,TRBV6-4,NA,CASRWRGNTIYF,TGTGCCAGCAGGTGGAGGGGTAACACCATATATTTT
TRBJ2-7,NA,TRBV5-1,NA,CASSLRSLSADEQYF,TGCGCCAGCAGCTTGCGGAGTTTATCCGCGGACGAGCAGTACTTC
TRBJ2-2,NA,TRBV4-1,TRBD2,CASSLRPEGLAGDYTGELFF,TGCGCCAGCAGCCTCCGTCCGGAGGGGCTAGCGGGGGACTACACCGGGGAGCTGTTTTTT
TRBJ2-5,NA,TRBV9,NA,CASSVGIQETQYF,TGTGCCAGCAGCGTAGGTATACAAGAGACCCAGTACTTC
TRBJ2-7,NA,TRBV5-5,NA,CASSLSRGSYEQYF,TGTGCCAGCAGCTTAAGCAGGGGATCCTACGAGCAGTACTTC
TRBJ2-5,NA,TRBV5-6,NA,CASSSRGTQYF,TGTGCCAGCAGCTCCAGGGGGACCCAGTACTTC
TRBJ1-2,NA,TRBV30,TRBD1,CAWDAGQGFGYTF,TGTGCCTGGGATGCCGGACAGGGCTTTGGCTACACCTTC
TRBJ1-1,once,TRBV5-1,NA,CASGAGRNTEAFF,TGCGCCTCAGGGGCAGGCCGGAACACTGAAGCTTTCTTT
TRBJ2-7,NA,TRBV27,NA,CASSPGLIYYEQYF,TGTGCCAGCAGCCCCGGACTGATCTACTACGAGCAGTACTTC
TRBJ1-1,NA,TRBV5-1,NA,CASSTWVETEAFF,TGCGCCAGCAGCACCTGGGTGGAGACTGAAGCTTTCTTT
TRBJ1-2,NA,TRBV6-5,TRBD1,CASSRDRRKGYTF,TGTGCCAGCAGTCGGGACAGAAGAAAAGGCTACACCTTC
TRBJ2-7,once,TRBV5-5,NA,CASSLWDTDYEQYF,TGTGCCAGCAGCTTATGGGACACGGACTACGAGCAGTACTTC
TRBJ1-2,NA,TRBV6-5,NA,CASRDHQGNYGYTF,TGTGCCAGCAGGGATCATCAGGGGAACTATGGCTACACCTTC
TRBJ2-3,NA,TRBV20-1,NA,CSASLTQGGADTQYF,TGCAGTGCTAGTCTGACCCAGGGTGGGGCAGATACGCAGTATTTT
TRBJ2-2,NA,TRBV24-1,TRBD1,CATGEGQSNTGELFF,TGTGCCACCGGAGAGGGACAGTCGAACACCGGGGAGCTGTTTTTT
TRBJ2-7,NA,TRBV27,NA,CASSMALSGFEQYF,TGTGCCAGCAGTATGGCCCTTTCAGGGTTCGAGCAGTACTTC
TRBJ2-5,once,TRBV28,NA,CASKEGGGETQYF,TGTGCCAGCAAGGAGGGGGGGGGAGAGACCCAGTACTTC
TRBJ2-7,NA,TRBV6-5,TRBD1,CASDRDGYEQYF,TGTGCCAGCGACAGGGACGGCTACGAGCAGTACTTC
TRBJ2-7,NA,TRBV28,NA,CASSARGYEQYF,TGTGCCAGCAGCGCCAGGGGATACGAGCAGTACTTC
TRBJ2-1,NA,TRBV4-1,TRBD2,CASSQGLGYEQFF,TGCGCCAGCAGCCAGGGACTAGGATATGAGCAGTTCTTC
TRBJ1-6,NA,TRBV30,NA,CAWRGGDGNSPLHF,TGTGCCTGGAGGGGAGGGGACGGTAATTCACCCCTCCACTTT
TRBJ1-3,NA,TRBV6-2/TRBV6-3,NA,CASSYDGSSGNTIYF,TGTGCCAGCAGTTACGACGGGAGCTCTGGAAACACCATATATTTT
TRBJ2-7,NA,TRBV5-4,TRBD2,CASSLRLAGGYEQYF,TGTGCCAGCAGCTTGCGGCTAGCGGGAGGATACGAGCAGTACTTC
TRBJ2-1,NA,TRBV11-3,TRBD1,CASSRDRTNNEQFF,TGTGCCAGCAGCAGGGACAGGACGAACAATGAGCAGTTCTTC
TRBJ2-7,NA,TRBV7-9,NA,CASSPRLHYEQYF,TGTGCCAGCAGCCCCCGATTACACTACGAGCAGTACTTC
TRBJ2-1,once,TRBV27,TRBD2,CASSLASGGGSYNEQFF,TGTGCCAGCAGTTTAGCTAGCGGGGGGGGCTCCTACAATGAGCAGTTCTTC